This is a list of T cell receptor beta chains from one sample in a study of blood T cell repertoires in COVID-19. The table came from immunoSEQ multiplex PCR; TCRdb's copy has only in-frame clones and leaves some out. This sample yields 90,000 or so clones, of which 80% to 90% are seen a single time; approximately 25% belongs to the top ten. Sequences were obtained from peripheral blood. These receptors were collected from a man between 60 and 75 years old with acute or convalescent COVID-19. CDR3s include the opening cysteine and the closing phenylalanine or tryptophan. Each record gives: V gene, CDR3 protein.

>TRBV5-4
CASSFSGGVYEQYF
>TRBV19
CASRGRGQGSEAFF
>TRBV7-8
CASSPVAGGDTDTQYF
>TRBV3-1/TRBV3-2
CASSYPGGEQYF
>TRBV6-6
CASRPGTPNQPQHF
>TRBV6-5
CASSPDRGSYGYTF
>TRBV6-5
CASGKAQGNQPQHF
>TRBV3-1/TRBV3-2
CASSQVLGAYGYTF
>TRBV6-5
CASARSMAEAFF
>TRBV6-5
CASSSRDRGQPQHF
>TRBV29-1
CSVLEGGYTF
>TRBV28
CASSPTRDFNEQFF
>TRBV5-1
CASSLVAGGLDTQYF
>TRBV5-5
CASSLAGTPTEQFF
>TRBV6-5
CASRGQGNSNQPQHF
>TRBV9
CASSVIAGAGELFF
>TRBV28
CASREAVNSPLHF
>TRBV5-1
CASSLVGQGAGGANVLTF
>TRBV18
CASTAGAYGYTF
>TRBV6-5
CASSLPGGRGEQYF
>TRBV5-5
CASDTPGGETQYF
>TRBV6-2/TRBV6-3
CASSYHRDGNQPQHF
>TRBV29-1
CSVVGRGSASPDTQYF
>TRBV4-2
CASSQTSGGVGELFF
>TRBV7-3
CASSSTGSNQPQHF
>TRBV19
CASSPPGQGSTEAFF
>TRBV13
CASSRGGRGLPSLTDTQYF
>TRBV13
CASRHRTGDGYGYTF
>TRBV11-2
CASSHPFRQGRTEAFF
>TRBV7-9
CASSPPGQVGNQPQHF
>TRBV29-1
CSVAAGVNTEAFF
>TRBV20-1
CSAIWQSGYTF
>TRBV18
CASSPLGQDTTNEKLFF
>TRBV2
CASSVKTVGNQPQHF
>TRBV15
CATSRGQGQRWNEQFF
>TRBV5-1
CASSNKTGYGANVLTF
>TRBV4-1
CASSQDNWGRAVPDTQYF
>TRBV28
CASSPPGFRAGEQFF
>TRBV7-2
CASSLSGRETQYF
>TRBV5-6
CASSPRTRRESNQPQHF
>TRBV6-5
CASSYLRDRGLETQYF
>TRBV6-6
CASSVQGSRYTEAFF
>TRBV5-6
CASSRETGELFF
>TRBV7-2
CASSTTGGTNTEAFF
>TRBV28
CASSSTIPLAGGRETQYF
>TRBV7-9
CASSLSGGEQYF
>TRBV6-5
CASTDRALGYTF
>TRBV5-8
CASSPRQGYNSPLHF
>TRBV4-1
CASSQHFSGQSNQPQHF
>TRBV29-1
CSVERTSGDTDTQYF
>TRBV7-2
CASSLVWGGTGTYNEQFF
>TRBV25-1
CASSELKGTGGHEQYF
>TRBV4-1
CASSQTTGGHSTPLHF
>TRBV7-6
CASSSEPGGSNQPQHF
>TRBV2
CASSGTGGIQPQHF